One and the same sample provided the 6 T cell receptor beta chains below, sequenced in a study of OX40 agonist ivuxolimab in advanced cancers. TCRdb's copy holds only in-frame clones and misses some; the assay was immunoSEQ multiplex PCR. The sample shows 60,000 or so clones, around 87% of them seen only once. The source material was CD4+ or CD8+ T cells sorted from blood, sampled in a trial of the OX40 agonist ivuxolimab. These receptors all come from an adult with an advanced solid tumor such as melanoma, head and neck, liver or kidney cancer.

This chain uses TRBV7-3 with TRBJ1-1; no clear D gene. Germline V gives CDR1 SGHTA, CDR2 FQGTGA. The CDR3 spans 16 residues. The V and J ends lost 5 bases and 0 bases respectively, with 16 bases between them. CDR3 in DNA: TGTGCCAGCAGCCCCGCCCTCGGAATCATGAACACTGAAGCTTTCTTT. It specifies CASSPALGIMNTEAFF.

This chain joins TRBV7-7 and TRBJ2-3, with unresolved D. The CDR3 has 14 amino acids. Per the germline V gene, CDR1 is SSHAT and CDR2 is FNYEAQ (reference sequence). Trimming took off 0 bases at V and 2 bases at J, with 6 bases between the two ends. CDR3 coding DNA: TGTGCCAGCAGCTTAGCGCGCAACACAGATACGCAGTATTTT. Residues: CASSLARNTDTQYF.

The J gene is TRBJ1-5, the V gene TRBV6-1, with 9 bases fitting TRBD1. Germline assignment: CDR1 MNHNS and CDR2 SASEGT. J lost 0 bases, V lost 6 bases, and 3 bases had no gene match. The CDR3 totals 15 residues. Here the CDR3 reads CASRGDRASNQPQHF. CDR3 nucleotide sequence: TGTGCCAGCAGGGGGGACAGGGCTAGCAATCAGCCCCAGCATTTT.

This clone was counted a few times. The chain is built from TRBV4-3 and TRBJ1-6; 7 bases agree with TRBD1. Germline CDR1 is LGHNA and CDR2 is YSLEER. The CDR3 length is 16 residues. Trimming cost V 4 bases and J 10 bases; bases outside gene matches: 13. The CDR3: CASSPDIQGIGSPLHF. The CDR3 bases are TGCGCCAGCAGCCCTGACATACAGGGGATCGGGTCACCCCTCCACTTT.

DNA for the CDR3: TGCAGCGCCCTGGTGGGCAACTATGGCTACACCTTC. This sequence encodes CSALVGNYGYTF. The chain carries TRBV29-1 and TRBJ1-2; no clear D. This CDR3 comprises 12 residues. V was cut by 7 bases and J by 2 bases, with 11 bases left in between. CDR1 is SQVTM and CDR2 is ANQGSEA in the germline V gene.

The rearrangement joins TRBV5-8 to TRBJ1-2, with 8 bases aligning to TRBD1. Per the germline V gene, CDR1 is SGHTS and CDR2 is YDEGEE. With V trimmed by 3 bases and J by 4 bases, 8 bases remained unmatched. The CDR3 totals 15 residues. Here the CDR3 DNA reads TGTGCCAGCAGCTCGAGCAGGGGGCCGCGCTATGGCTACACCTTC. Translating it yields CASSSSRGPRYGYTF.